The TCR beta chain described here comes from a study of blood T cell repertoires in COVID-19. Study-wide context: COVID-19 samples from acute and convalescent phases originated in the United States, Italy and Spain. PBMCs, B-cell-depleted T cells, or T cells provided the cDNA or gDNA that made up the material.

Trimming pared 0 bases from V and 5 bases from J, leaving 3 bases between. Germline CDR1 WNHNN, CDR2 SYGVQD (reference sequence). This CDR3 is 12 amino acids long. In the original analysis: Estimated nucleated cell counts came from reference gene primer amplification. Measured with immunoSEQ multiplex PCR; TCRdb has only the in-frame clones, and not every one. V and J calls and clone size come straight from that table; D and trimming were deduced from the DNA. This table holds about 500,000 clones, 85% to 90% found once. The origin of this receptor is a woman between 50 and 59 years old with COVID-19, enrolled during active disease. The material sequenced was peripheral blood. The rearrangement uses TRBV10-1 and TRBJ2-3; the D is unclear. In nucleotides, the CDR3 is TGCGCCAGCAGTGAGTCACAAGATACGCAGTATTTT. Protein sequence: CASSESQDTQYF.